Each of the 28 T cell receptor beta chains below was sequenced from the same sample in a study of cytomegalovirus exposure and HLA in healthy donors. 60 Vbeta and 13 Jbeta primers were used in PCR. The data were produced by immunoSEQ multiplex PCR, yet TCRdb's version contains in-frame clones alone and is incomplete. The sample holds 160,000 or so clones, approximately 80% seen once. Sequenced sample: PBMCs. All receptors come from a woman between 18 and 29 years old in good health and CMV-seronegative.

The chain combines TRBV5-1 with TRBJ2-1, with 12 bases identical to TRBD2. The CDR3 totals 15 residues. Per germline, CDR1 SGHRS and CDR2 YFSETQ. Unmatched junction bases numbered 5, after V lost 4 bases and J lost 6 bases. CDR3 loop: CASSATSGGFNEQFF. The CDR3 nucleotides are TGCGCCAGCAGCGCGACTAGCGGGGGATTCAATGAGCAGTTCTTC.

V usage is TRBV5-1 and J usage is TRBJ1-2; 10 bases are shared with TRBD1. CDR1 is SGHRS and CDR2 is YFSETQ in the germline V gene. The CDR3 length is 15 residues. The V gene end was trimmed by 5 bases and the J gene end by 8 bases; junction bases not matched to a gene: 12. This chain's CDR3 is CASRYPDRGLEGYTF. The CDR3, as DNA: TGCGCCAGCAGATACCCTGACAGGGGGCTTGAAGGCTACACCTTC.

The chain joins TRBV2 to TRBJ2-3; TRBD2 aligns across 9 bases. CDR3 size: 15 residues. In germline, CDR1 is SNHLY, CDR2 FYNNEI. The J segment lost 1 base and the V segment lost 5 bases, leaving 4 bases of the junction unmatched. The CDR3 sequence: CASSPRTSGTDTQYF. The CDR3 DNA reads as TGTGCCAGCAGTCCAAGGACTAGCGGCACAGATACGCAGTATTTT.

CDR3 sequence (DNA): TGCGCCAGCAGCTTCACGCCGACAGGGATGAGCACAGATACGCAGTATTTT. This encodes CASSFTPTGMSTDTQYF. V gene TRBV5-1 combines with J gene TRBJ2-3; 7 bases are a match to TRBD1. V shed 2 bases and J 0 bases; nucleotides not matched to a gene: 9. The CDR3 contains 17 residues. In germline, CDR1 is SGHRS, CDR2 YFSETQ.

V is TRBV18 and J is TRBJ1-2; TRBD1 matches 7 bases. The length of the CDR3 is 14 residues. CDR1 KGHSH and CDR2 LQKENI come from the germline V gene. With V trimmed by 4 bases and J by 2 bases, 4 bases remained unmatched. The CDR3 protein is CASSLNRGNYGYTF. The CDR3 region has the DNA TGTGCCAGCTCACTAAACAGGGGCAACTATGGCTACACCTTC.

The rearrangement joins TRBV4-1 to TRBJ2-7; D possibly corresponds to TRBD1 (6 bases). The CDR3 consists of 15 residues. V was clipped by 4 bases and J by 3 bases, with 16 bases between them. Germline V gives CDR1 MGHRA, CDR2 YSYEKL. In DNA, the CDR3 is TGCGCCAGCAGCCGCCCGAGCCAGGGGCACTACGAGCAGTACTTC. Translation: CASSRPSQGHYEQYF.

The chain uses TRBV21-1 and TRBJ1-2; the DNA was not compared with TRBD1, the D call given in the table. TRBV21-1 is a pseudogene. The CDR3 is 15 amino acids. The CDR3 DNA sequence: TGTGCCAGATTACAGGGGGTAGACTGTAGCTATGGCTACACCTTC. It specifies CARLQGVDCSYGYTF.

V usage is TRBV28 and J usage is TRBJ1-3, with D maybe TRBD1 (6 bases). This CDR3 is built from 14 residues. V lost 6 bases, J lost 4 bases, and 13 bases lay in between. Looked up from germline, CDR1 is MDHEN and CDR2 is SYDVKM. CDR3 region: CASRSTGQGNTIYF. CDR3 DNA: TGTGCCAGCAGGTCCACAGGGCAAGGAAACACCATATATTTT.

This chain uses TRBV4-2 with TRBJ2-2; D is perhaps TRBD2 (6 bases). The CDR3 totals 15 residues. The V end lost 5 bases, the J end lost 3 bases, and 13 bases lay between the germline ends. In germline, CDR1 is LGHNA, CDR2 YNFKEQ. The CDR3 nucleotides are TGTGCCAGCAGCTCACTGGGACTCTACACCGGGGAGCTGTTTTTT. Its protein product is CASSSLGLYTGELFF.

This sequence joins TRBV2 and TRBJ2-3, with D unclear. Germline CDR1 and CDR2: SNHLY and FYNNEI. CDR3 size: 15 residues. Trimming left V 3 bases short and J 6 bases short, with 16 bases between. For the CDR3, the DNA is TGTGCCAGCAGTGACGAAGCGAGATTATCTGATACGCAGTATTTT. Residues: CASSDEARLSDTQYF.

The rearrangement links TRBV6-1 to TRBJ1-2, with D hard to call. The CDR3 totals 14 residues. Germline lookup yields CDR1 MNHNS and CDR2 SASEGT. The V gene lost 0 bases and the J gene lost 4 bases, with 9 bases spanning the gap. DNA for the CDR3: TGTGCCAGCAGTGAAGCGTCCAGGATCTATGGCTACACCTTC. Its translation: CASSEASRIYGYTF.

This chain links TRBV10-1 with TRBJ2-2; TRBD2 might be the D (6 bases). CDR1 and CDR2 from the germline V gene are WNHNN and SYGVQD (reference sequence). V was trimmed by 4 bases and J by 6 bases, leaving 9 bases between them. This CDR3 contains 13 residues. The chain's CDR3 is CASSVGGSGELFF. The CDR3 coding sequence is TGCGCCAGCAGTGTCGGGGGATCCGGGGAGCTGTTTTTT.

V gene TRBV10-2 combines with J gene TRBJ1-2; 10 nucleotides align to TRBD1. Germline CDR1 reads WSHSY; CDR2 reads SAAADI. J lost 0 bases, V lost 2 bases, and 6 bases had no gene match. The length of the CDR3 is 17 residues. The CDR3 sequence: CASSEPRDRGANYGYTF. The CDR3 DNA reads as TGCGCCAGCAGTGAGCCCCGGGACAGGGGAGCTAACTATGGCTACACCTTC.

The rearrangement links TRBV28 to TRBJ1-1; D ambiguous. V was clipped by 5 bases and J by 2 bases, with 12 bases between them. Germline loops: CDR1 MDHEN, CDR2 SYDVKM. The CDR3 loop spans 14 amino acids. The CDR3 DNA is TGTGCCAGCAGTCCTAGCGGTGGTAACACTGAAGCTTTCTTT. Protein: CASSPSGGNTEAFF.

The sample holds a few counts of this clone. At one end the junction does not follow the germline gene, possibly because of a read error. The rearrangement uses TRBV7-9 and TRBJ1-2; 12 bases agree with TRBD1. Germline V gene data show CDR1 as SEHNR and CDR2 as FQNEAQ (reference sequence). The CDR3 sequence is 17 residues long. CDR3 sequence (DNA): TGTTCCAGCAGCTTTTCCGGGACAGGGGGCTTAGGGTATGGCTACACCTTC. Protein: CSSSFSGTGGLGYGYTF.

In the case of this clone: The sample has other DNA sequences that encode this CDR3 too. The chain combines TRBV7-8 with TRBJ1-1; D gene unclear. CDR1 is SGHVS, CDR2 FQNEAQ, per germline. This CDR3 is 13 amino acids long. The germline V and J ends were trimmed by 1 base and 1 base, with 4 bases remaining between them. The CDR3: CASSLGRNTEAFF. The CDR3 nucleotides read TGTGCCAGCAGCTTAGGCAGGAACACTGAAGCTTTCTTT.

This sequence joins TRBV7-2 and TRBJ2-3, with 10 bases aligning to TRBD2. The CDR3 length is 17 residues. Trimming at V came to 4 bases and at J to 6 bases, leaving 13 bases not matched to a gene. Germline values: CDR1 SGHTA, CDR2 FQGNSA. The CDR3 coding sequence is TGTGCCAGCAGCTCCCAACTGACTAGCGGGTTGGGGGATACGCAGTATTTT. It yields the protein CASSSQLTSGLGDTQYF. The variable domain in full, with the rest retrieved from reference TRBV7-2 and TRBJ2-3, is GAGVSQSPSNKVTEKGKDVELRCDPISGHTALYWYRQSLGQGLEFLIYFQGNSAPDKSGLPSDRFSAERTGGSVSTLTIQRTQQEDSAVYLCASSSQLTSGLGDTQYFGPGTRLTVL.

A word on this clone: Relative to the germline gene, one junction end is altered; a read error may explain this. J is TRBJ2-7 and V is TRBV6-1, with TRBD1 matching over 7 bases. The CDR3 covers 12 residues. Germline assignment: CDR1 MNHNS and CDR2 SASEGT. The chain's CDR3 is CASNSGTAQGDF. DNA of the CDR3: TGTGCCAGCAACTCCGGGACAGCCCAAGGGGACTTC.

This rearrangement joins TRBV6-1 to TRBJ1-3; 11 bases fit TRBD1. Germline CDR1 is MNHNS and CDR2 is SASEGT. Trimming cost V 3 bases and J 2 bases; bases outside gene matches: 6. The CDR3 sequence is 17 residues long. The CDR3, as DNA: TGTGCCAGCAGTGAGGACAGGGGGCCAAAGGCTGGAAACACCATATATTTT. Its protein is CASSEDRGPKAGNTIYF.

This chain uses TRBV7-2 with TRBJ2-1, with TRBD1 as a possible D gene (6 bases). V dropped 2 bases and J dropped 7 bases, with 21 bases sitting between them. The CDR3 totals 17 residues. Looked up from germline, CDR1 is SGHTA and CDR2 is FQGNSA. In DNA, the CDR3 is TGTGCCAGCAGCTTAATACCGACAGGACCCACGGGGAATGAGCAGTTCTTC. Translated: CASSLIPTGPTGNEQFF.

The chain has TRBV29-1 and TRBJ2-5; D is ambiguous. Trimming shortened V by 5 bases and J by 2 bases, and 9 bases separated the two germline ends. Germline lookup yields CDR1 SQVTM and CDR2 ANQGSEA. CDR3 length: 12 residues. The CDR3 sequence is CSVRGRQETQYF. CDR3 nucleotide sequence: TGCAGCGTTCGAGGTAGACAAGAGACCCAGTACTTC. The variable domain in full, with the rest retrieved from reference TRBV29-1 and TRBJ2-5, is SAVISQKPSRDICQRGTSLTIQCQVDSQVTMMFWYRQQPGQSLTLIATANQGSEATYESGFVIDKFPISRPNLTFSTLTVSNMSPEDSSIYLCSVRGRQETQYFGPGTRLLVL.

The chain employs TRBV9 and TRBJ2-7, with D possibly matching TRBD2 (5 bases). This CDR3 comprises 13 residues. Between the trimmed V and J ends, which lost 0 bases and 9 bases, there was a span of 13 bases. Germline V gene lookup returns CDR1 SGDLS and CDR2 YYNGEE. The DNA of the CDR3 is TGTGCCAGCAGCGTAGCTCTCGGGGATGGGCAGTACTTC. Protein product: CASSVALGDGQYF. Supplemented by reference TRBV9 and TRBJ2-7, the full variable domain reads DSGVTQTPKHLITATGQRVTLRCSPRSGDLSVYWYQQSLDQGLQFLIQYYNGEERAKGNILERFSAQQFPDLHSELNLSSLELGDSALYFCASSVALGDGQYFGPGTRLTVT.

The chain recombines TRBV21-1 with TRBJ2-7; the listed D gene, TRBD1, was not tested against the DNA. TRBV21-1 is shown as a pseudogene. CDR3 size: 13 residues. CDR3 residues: CASSRTGDGEQYF. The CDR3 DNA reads TGTGCCAGCAGCAGGACAGGGGACGGTGAGCAGTACTTC.

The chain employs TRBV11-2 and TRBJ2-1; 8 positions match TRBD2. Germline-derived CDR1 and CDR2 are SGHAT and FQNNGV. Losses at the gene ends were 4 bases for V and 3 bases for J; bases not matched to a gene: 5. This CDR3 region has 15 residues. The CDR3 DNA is TGTGCCAGCAGCTCGGGAGGGACTGACTACAATGAGCAGTTCTTC. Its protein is CASSSGGTDYNEQFF.

The CDR3 reads CASSFSSGEKWGKLFF. As DNA, the CDR3 is TGTGCCAGCAGCTTTTCCTCGGGGGAGAAATGGGGAAAACTGTTTTTT. This chain links TRBV27 with TRBJ1-4, with a weak D call TRBD1 (5 bases). Trimming took 6 bases from V and 10 from J, leaving 24 bases between them. This CDR3 spans 16 amino acids. The V gene's germline CDR1 is MNHEY and CDR2 SMNVEV (reference sequence).

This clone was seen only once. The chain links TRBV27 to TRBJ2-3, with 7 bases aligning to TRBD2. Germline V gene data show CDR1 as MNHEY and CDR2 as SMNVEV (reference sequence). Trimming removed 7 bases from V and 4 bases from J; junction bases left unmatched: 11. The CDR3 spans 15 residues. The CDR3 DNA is TGTGCCAGCACCCCCTTAAGCGGGGCCCCAGATACGCAGTATTTT. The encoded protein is CASTPLSGAPDTQYF.

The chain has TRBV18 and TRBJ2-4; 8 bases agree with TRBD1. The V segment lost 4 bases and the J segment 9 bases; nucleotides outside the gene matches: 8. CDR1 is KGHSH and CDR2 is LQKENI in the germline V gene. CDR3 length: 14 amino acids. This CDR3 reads CASSHGQGGTIQYF. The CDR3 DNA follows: TGTGCCAGCTCACACGGACAGGGTGGGACCATTCAGTACTTC.

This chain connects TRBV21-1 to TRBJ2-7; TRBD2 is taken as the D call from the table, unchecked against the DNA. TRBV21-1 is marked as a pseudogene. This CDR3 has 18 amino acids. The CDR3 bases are TGTGCCAGCAGCACGCGAGGGCCTATCTTCTTTCCGCAATACGAGCAGTACTTC. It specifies CASSTRGPIFFPQYEQYF.